These T cell receptor beta chains were read from a single sample in a study of CD8 T cells in Susac syndrome. TCRdb recomputed calls from the immunoSEQ multiplex PCR reads with MiXCR, one row per CDR3 protein. The sample includes more than 120,000 distinct CDR3 sequences, 94% of them seen just once. The sequenced material came from CD4+ T cells from PBMCs. Receptor source: a human donor in good health. Both conserved end residues are part of each CDR3. A D gene is named only where the DNA matches it firmly. Where a row states a size, it is once, few, many or the class of an expanded clone; other rows omit it.

V	D	size	J	DNA	CDR3
TRBV3-1	NA	NA	TRBJ1-4	TGTGCCAGCAGCCAAGTCGGACGGGGCACGAATGAAAAACTGTTTTTT	CASSQVGRGTNEKLFF
TRBV15	NA	NA	TRBJ2-1	TGTGCCACCAGCAGAGATTTAGGGAGTGAGCAGTTCTTC	CATSRDLGSEQFF
TRBV20-1	TRBD2	once	TRBJ2-7	TGCAGTGCTAGTAGCCCCGGCGTAGCGGGAGAAGGGGAGCAGTACTTC	CSASSPGVAGEGEQYF
TRBV29-1	TRBD1	NA	TRBJ1-4	TGCAGCGTTCAGACAGGGGGTTCGGTGCGGGAAAAACTGTTTTTT	CSVQTGGSVREKLFF
TRBV28	TRBD1	NA	TRBJ2-7	TGTGCCAGCACCACACCGGGACAGGGGGCTAACGAGCAGTACTTC	CASTTPGQGANEQYF
TRBV13	NA	NA	TRBJ2-3	TGTGCCAGCAGCTTACGGGTTGCTAGCACAGATACGCAGTATTTT	CASSLRVASTDTQYF
TRBV27	TRBD2	NA	TRBJ2-7	TGTGCCAGCCATAGGACTAGCGACAGCCCTGCGTACTTC	CASHRTSDSPAYF
TRBV27	NA	NA	TRBJ1-4	TGTGCCAGCCGCTGGACATCAACTAATGAAAAACTGTTTTTT	CASRWTSTNEKLFF
TRBV20-1	TRBD1	NA	TRBJ2-1	TGCAGTGCTAAGGGGGCTGGCTACAATGAGCAGTTCTTC	CSAKGAGYNEQFF
TRBV28	TRBD1	NA	TRBJ1-4	TGTGCCACCGCCGCCCCACAGGGGACTAATGAAAAACTGTTTTTT	CATAAPQGTNEKLFF
TRBV7-9	NA	once	TRBJ2-7	TGTGCCGTAACGATTGGGGACTCCTACGAGCAGTACTTC	CAVTIGDSYEQYF
TRBV7-9	NA	NA	TRBJ1-5	TGTGCCAGCAGCCCAGGATGGACTGCCGGGGAGACGCCCCAGCATTTT	CASSPGWTAGETPQHF
TRBV19	TRBD2	NA	TRBJ2-5	TGTGCCAGTAGTCCCGGTGCAGCGGGAGTCGGAGAGACCCAGTACTTC	CASSPGAAGVGETQYF
TRBV3-1	TRBD2	NA	TRBJ2-7	TGTGCCAGCAGCCAATTAGCGGGGTCCTACGAGCAGTACTTC	CASSQLAGSYEQYF
TRBV2	NA	NA	TRBJ2-7	TGTGCCAGCAATTATGACAGACAGCAGTACTTC	CASNYDRQQYF
TRBV7-2	NA	NA	TRBJ1-1	TGTGCCAGCAGCCCTCCCCCTTCCCGGTGGGACACTGAAGCTTTCTTT	CASSPPPSRWDTEAFF
TRBV7-9	NA	NA	TRBJ1-1	TGTGCCAGCAGCCCGAGTGGGCGGTCTAACGGGTGGACTGAAGCTTTCTTT	CASSPSGRSNGWTEAFF
TRBV27	NA	NA	TRBJ1-1	TGTGCCAGCAGTTTATTGCACTCCTCCAACACTGAAGCTTTCTTT	CASSLLHSSNTEAFF
TRBV12-3/TRBV12-4	NA	once	TRBJ2-2	TGTGCCAGCAGGGCGATAGCGCTATCCACCGGGGAGCTGTTTTTT	CASRAIALSTGELFF
TRBV9	NA	NA	TRBJ1-1	TGTGCCAGCAGCTACGACGGGAACACTGAAGCTTTCTTT	CASSYDGNTEAFF
TRBV5-1	NA	NA	TRBJ2-1	TGCGCCAGCAGCTTGGATGGGAGGAGCTCCTACAATGAGCAGTTCTTC	CASSLDGRSSYNEQFF
TRBV4-1	NA	NA	TRBJ1-2	TGCGCCAGCAGCCAAGTGGCAGGGTCGAACTATGGCTACACCTTC	CASSQVAGSNYGYTF
TRBV30	TRBD1	few	TRBJ2-7	TGTGCCTGGACCAGGGGGTACGAGCAGTACTTC	CAWTRGYEQYF
TRBV5-4	NA	NA	TRBJ1-2	TGTGCCAGCAGCTCGCTTTCGGGGGTTGGCTACACCTTC	CASSSLSGVGYTF
TRBV27	TRBD1	NA	TRBJ1-2	TGTGCCAGCAGTTCTTACCGGGACAGCTTACGTCTCTCACCTAACTATGGCTACACCTTC	CASSSYRDSLRLSPNYGYTF
TRBV4-1	NA	NA	TRBJ1-4	TGCGCCAGCAGCGATACGGCCGGGAGAAAACTGTTTTTT	CASSDTAGRKLFF
TRBV20-1	TRBD2	NA	TRBJ2-2	TGCAGTGCGCGGGGGGAGGGCACCGGGGAGCTTTTTTTT	CSARGEGTGELFF
TRBV6-5	NA	NA	TRBJ1-2	TGTGCCAGCGCGGGCTCGACAGGCAACTATGGCTACACCTTC	CASAGSTGNYGYTF
TRBV6-1	NA	once	TRBJ2-1	TGTGCCAGCAGAGATCTGGACTACCTCTCCTACAATGAGCAGTTCTTC	CASRDLDYLSYNEQFF
TRBV24-1	NA	NA	TRBJ1-1	TGTGCCACCAGTGATTTGCAGGGGTCCCAGTGGAACACTGAAGCTTTCTTT	CATSDLQGSQWNTEAFF
TRBV2	NA	NA	TRBJ1-1	TGTGCCAGCCACAGGGAGGACACTGAAGCTTTCTTT	CASHREDTEAFF
TRBV28	TRBD1	NA	TRBJ2-1	TGTGCCAGCAGTTTATGGGCAGGGGGACACAATGAGCAGTTCTTC	CASSLWAGGHNEQFF
TRBV14	TRBD2	NA	TRBJ2-1	TGTGCCAGCAGCCAAGATCCAGGACTAGCGGGAGGTAGGGAGCAGTTCTTC	CASSQDPGLAGGREQFF